These 25 T cell receptor beta chains originate from one sample sequenced in a study of blood T cell repertoires in COVID-19. Assay: immunoSEQ multiplex PCR; the TCRdb copy retains only in-frame clones and omits some. Found here are some 390,000 clones, about 89% of them singletons; the top ten hold about 2.3%. Sequencing was done on a sample of peripheral blood. Receptors originate from an older woman with COVID-19, enrolled during active disease.

The chain employs TRBV5-1 and TRBJ2-7, with TRBD2 identical over 8 bases. In germline, CDR1 is SGHRS, CDR2 YFSETQ. The CDR3 loop spans 12 amino acids. V lost 3 bases, J lost 7 bases, and 3 bases stayed unmatched. The CDR3 sequence: CASSSGGWEQYF. The CDR3 coding sequence is TGCGCCAGCAGCTCGGGAGGGTGGGAGCAGTACTTC.

J is TRBJ1-1 and V is TRBV6-6; D is possibly TRBD1 (6 bases). V dropped 1 base and J dropped 5 bases, with 11 bases sitting between them. The CDR3 consists of 14 residues. Germline CDR1 MNHNY, CDR2 SVGAGI (reference sequence). The CDR3 coding sequence is TGTGCCAGCAGTTACTACCCCAGGGGAACTGAAGCTTTCTTT. This translates into CASSYYPRGTEAFF.

The chain recombines TRBV18 with TRBJ1-2; 8 bases are a match to TRBD1. The germline CDR1 and CDR2 sequences are KGHSH and LQKENI. Unmatched junction bases numbered 6, after V lost 5 bases and J lost 4 bases. The length of the CDR3 is 14 residues. CDR3 residues: CASSADRGPYGYTF. The DNA of the CDR3 is TGTGCCAGCTCAGCCGACAGGGGCCCCTATGGCTACACCTTC.

V is TRBV3-1 (or the pseudogene TRBV3-2) and J is TRBJ1-1, with 8 bases aligning to TRBD1. Per germline, CDR1 LGHDT and CDR2 YNNKEL (reference sequence). V shed 5 bases and J 4 bases; nucleotides not matched to a gene: 6. CDR3 length equals 14 residues. CDR3 nucleotide sequence: TGTGCCAGCAGCGAATACAGGGGGGTCACTGAAGCTTTCTTT. This gives the protein CASSEYRGVTEAFF.

This sequence joins TRBV14 and TRBJ1-1, with a possible D match to TRBD1 (6 bases). CDR1 is SGHDN and CDR2 is FVKESK in the germline V gene. The CDR3 length is 15 residues. V lost 4 bases, J lost 0 bases, and 12 bases lay in between. The CDR3 region is CASSPNRVVNTEAFF. DNA for the CDR3: TGTGCCAGCAGCCCCAACAGGGTTGTGAACACTGAAGCTTTCTTT. The entire variable domain, with the rest obtained from reference TRBV14 and TRBJ1-1, is as follows: EAGVTQFPSHSVIEKGQTVTLRCDPISGHDNLYWYRRVMGKEIKFLLHFVKESKQDESGMPNNRFLAERTGGTYSTLKVQPAELEDSGVYFCASSPNRVVNTEAFFGQGTRLTVV.

The chain is built from TRBV3-1 (or the pseudogene TRBV3-2) and TRBJ2-7; TRBD1 matches at 8 bases. The CDR3 has 16 residues. The V and J ends lost 4 bases and 7 bases, in that order; junction bases with no gene match: 15. Germline loops: CDR1 LGHDT, CDR2 YNNKEL (reference sequence). CDR3 amino acids: CASSPPAGGSSREQYF. In DNA, the CDR3 is TGTGCCAGCAGCCCGCCCGCAGGGGGCTCCTCCCGGGAGCAGTACTTC.

The chain recombines TRBV19 with TRBJ1-3; unclear D gene. Between the trimmed V and J ends, which lost 1 base and 0 bases, there was a span of 4 bases. The CDR3 spans 14 residues. The V gene's germline CDR1 is LNHDA and CDR2 SQIVND (reference sequence). The chain's CDR3 is CASSIVISGNTIYF. DNA for the CDR3: TGTGCCAGTAGTATAGTAATCTCTGGAAACACCATATATTTT.

This clone has a single count. The rearrangement joins TRBV5-1 to TRBJ2-1, with TRBD2 matching 8 bases. The ends lost 0 bases at V and 8 bases at J; junction bases unmatched: 10. The CDR3 covers 16 residues. In germline, CDR1 is SGHRS, CDR2 YFSETQ. CDR3 in DNA: TGCGCCAGCAGCTTGGAACCGCGGGGGGCGGCCCATGAGCAGTTCTTC. Translation gives CASSLEPRGAAHEQFF. Complete variable domain (other parts from reference TRBV5-1 and TRBJ2-1): KAGVTQTPRYLIKTRGQQVTLSCSPISGHRSVSWYQQTPGQGLQFLFEYFSETQRNKGNFPGRFSGRQFSNSRSEMNVSTLELGDSALYLCASSLEPRGAAHEQFFGPGTRLTVL.

V usage is TRBV5-1 and J usage is TRBJ2-7; tentative D call: TRBD2 (6 bases). Between the trimmed V and J ends, which lost 7 bases and 7 bases, there was a span of 24 bases. This CDR3 has 15 amino acids. CDR1 is SGHRS and CDR2 is YFSETQ in the germline V gene. CDR3 sequence reads: CASHGGLGTTWEQYF. CDR3 bases: TGCGCCAGCCACGGGGGACTCGGCACGACTTGGGAGCAGTACTTC.

This chain connects TRBV3-1 (or the pseudogene TRBV3-2) to TRBJ2-2; TRBD2 aligns across 7 bases. V gave up 0 bases and J gave up 7 bases; unmatched junction bases: 8. This CDR3 is built from 16 residues. The germline V gene has CDR1 LGHDT and CDR2 YNNKEL (reference sequence). As DNA, the CDR3 is TGTGCCAGCAGCCAAGATATGTACGGGGGGAACGGGGAGCTGTTTTTT. This translates into CASSQDMYGGNGELFF.

The chain has TRBV6-5 and TRBJ1-2; 7 nucleotides line up with TRBD1. The CDR3 runs to 15 residues. J lost 0 bases, V lost 8 bases, and 9 bases had no gene match. CDR1 is MNHEY and CDR2 is SVGAGI in the germline V gene. Written as DNA, the CDR3 is TGTGCCAGCCGACAGGGAAGTCTAGCTAACTATGGCTACACCTTC. Protein sequence: CASRQGSLANYGYTF.

This clone has just one count. The chain employs TRBV5-1 and TRBJ2-7; tentatively, D is TRBD1 (6 bases). CDR1 SGHRS and CDR2 YFSETQ come from the germline V gene. This CDR3 is built from 14 residues. The V gene lost 2 bases and the J gene lost 7 bases, with 16 bases spanning the gap. DNA for the CDR3: TGCGCCAGCAGCTTCGGGACACCTGTTGGGGAGCAGTACTTC. Amino acids: CASSFGTPVGEQYF. The full variable domain, completed using reference TRBV5-1 and TRBJ2-7, is KAGVTQTPRYLIKTRGQQVTLSCSPISGHRSVSWYQQTPGQGLQFLFEYFSETQRNKGNFPGRFSGRQFSNSRSEMNVSTLELGDSALYLCASSFGTPVGEQYFGPGTRLTVT.

The genes are TRBV2 and TRBJ1-1; D is uncertain. The CDR3 has 13 amino acids. V lost 6 bases and J lost 6, with 14 bases in between. Germline V CDR1 and CDR2: SNHLY, FYNNEI. The DNA for the CDR3 is TGTGCCAGCAGCCTCACCCCAGGCGCTGAAGCTTTCTTT. Its protein product is CASSLTPGAEAFF. The whole variable domain, filled in from reference TRBV2 and TRBJ1-1, reads EPEVTQTPSHQVTQMGQEVILRCVPISNHLYFYWYRQILGQKVEFLVSFYNNEISEKSEIFDDQFSVERPDGSNFTLKIRSTKLEDSAMYFCASSLTPGAEAFFGQGTRLTVV.

This chain joins TRBV3-1 (or the pseudogene TRBV3-2) and TRBJ1-1; D possibly corresponds to TRBD1 (6 bases). The V end lost 4 bases, the J end lost 3 bases, and 12 bases lay between the germline ends. Germline CDR1 LGHDT, CDR2 YNNKEL (reference sequence). This CDR3 has 14 residues. CDR3 DNA sequence: TGTGCCAGCAGCCGGCAGGGGCTGCACACTGAAGCTTTCTTT. Protein product: CASSRQGLHTEAFF.

The genes are TRBV28 and TRBJ2-7; 7 bases are a match to TRBD1. The V segment lost 4 bases and the J segment 0 bases; nucleotides outside the gene matches: 15. The CDR3 is 18 amino acids. The germline gives CDR1 MDHEN, CDR2 SYDVKM. The CDR3 sequence is CASSSTVLRQGSSYEQYF. Written as DNA, the CDR3 is TGTGCCAGCAGTTCTACAGTCTTAAGACAGGGTTCCTCCTACGAGCAGTACTTC.

V and J are TRBV7-2 and TRBJ2-3, with 11 bases matching TRBD2. The CDR3 sequence is 12 residues long. Germline V gene data show CDR1 as SGHTA and CDR2 as FQGNSA. Germline trimming cut 7 bases from V and 11 bases from J; bases unmatched to any gene: 5. Written as DNA, the CDR3 is TGTGCCAGCATAGCGGGGGGGCTAGTGCAGTATTTT. This sequence encodes CASIAGGLVQYF. The full variable domain, its missing parts supplied by reference TRBV7-2 and TRBJ2-3, is GAGVSQSPSNKVTEKGKDVELRCDPISGHTALYWYRQSLGQGLEFLIYFQGNSAPDKSGLPSDRFSAERTGGSVSTLTIQRTQQEDSAVYLCASIAGGLVQYFGPGTRLTVL.

CDR3 sequence reads: CSATWTGGGFF. In DNA, the CDR3 is TGCAGTGCTACTTGGACAGGGGGGGGTTTCTTT. The V gene is TRBV20-1, the J gene TRBJ1-1; 10 positions match TRBD1. CDR1 and CDR2 (germline): DFQATT, SNEGSKA (reference sequence). The trim removed 4 bases at V and 13 bases at J, leaving 6 bases unmatched. The CDR3 has 11 amino acids.

V usage is TRBV12-3 or TRBV12-4 and J usage is TRBJ1-1; TRBD1 might be the D (6 bases). Deletions cut 3 bases from V and 8 bases from J, with 10 bases between. This CDR3 contains 12 residues. The CDR3 loop is CASSFQGREAFF. The CDR3 DNA sequence: TGTGCCAGCAGTTTCCAGGGGCGCGAAGCTTTCTTT.

This chain connects TRBV5-1 to TRBJ2-6; TRBD1 might be the D (5 bases). The V gene's germline CDR1 is SGHRS and CDR2 YFSETQ. The CDR3 contains 17 residues. Between the trimmed V and J ends, which lost 0 bases and 0 bases, there was a span of 10 bases. The CDR3 nucleotides read TGCGCCAGCAGCTTGGGACAGACCTACTCTGGGGCCAACGTCCTGACTTTC. This sequence encodes CASSLGQTYSGANVLTF. The full variable domain, with the rest looked up from reference TRBV5-1 and TRBJ2-6, is KAGVTQTPRYLIKTRGQQVTLSCSPISGHRSVSWYQQTPGQGLQFLFEYFSETQRNKGNFPGRFSGRQFSNSRSEMNVSTLELGDSALYLCASSLGQTYSGANVLTFGAGSRLTVL.

In this sample, this clone turned up once. This rearrangement joins TRBV7-9 to TRBJ2-3, with 11 bases matching TRBD2. V dropped 2 bases and J dropped 4; count of bases not matched to a gene: 2. Germline CDR1 reads SEHNR; CDR2 reads FQNEAQ (reference sequence). This CDR3 comprises 15 residues. The CDR3 DNA reads TGTGCCAGCAGCTTACTAGCGGGGGGTGCAGATACGCAGTATTTT. Translation gives CASSLLAGGADTQYF. The variable domain in full, with the rest retrieved from reference TRBV7-9 and TRBJ2-3, is DTGVSQNPRHKITKRGQNVTFRCDPISEHNRLYWYRQTLGQGPEFLTYFQNEAQLEKSRLLSDRFSAERPKGSFSTLEIQRTEQGDSAMYLCASSLLAGGADTQYFGPGTRLTVL.

This clone was picked up one time. V gene TRBV24-1 combines with J gene TRBJ1-4, with 9 bases fitting TRBD1. Germline V gives CDR1 KGHDR, CDR2 SFDVKD. J lost 5 bases, V lost 4 bases, and 4 bases had no gene match. This CDR3 is 15 amino acids long. For the CDR3, the DNA is TGTGCCACCAGTGAGAACAGGGGGCTGAATGAAAAACTGTTTTTT. Residues: CATSENRGLNEKLFF.

This clone appeared once. The gene calls are TRBV7-2 and TRBJ2-3; D is ambiguous. V lost 2 bases, J lost 1 base, and 10 bases lay in between. The germline V gene encodes CDR1 SGHTA and CDR2 FQGNSA. The CDR3 loop spans 15 amino acids. The CDR3 nucleotides are TGTGCCAGCAGCTTATTTAGAGTTCGCACAGATACGCAGTATTTT. This encodes CASSLFRVRTDTQYF.

The chain has TRBV5-1 and TRBJ2-3; 9 bases align to TRBD1. The length of the CDR3 is 13 residues. V lost 2 bases and J lost 6; bases outside the gene matches: 1. Germline V lookup: CDR1 SGHRS, CDR2 YFSETQ. The CDR3 loop reads CASSLGTGDTQYF. For the CDR3, the DNA is TGCGCCAGCAGCTTAGGGACAGGGGATACGCAGTATTTT.

The chain recombines TRBV12-5 with TRBJ1-1; maybe TRBD1 (6 bases). Trimming removed 0 bases at V and 1 base at J, with 9 bases between. The CDR3 runs to 15 residues. Germline assignment: CDR1 LGHNT and CDR2 FRNRAP. The CDR3 sequence: CASGLVDSGNTEAFF. The CDR3 DNA reads as TGTGCTAGTGGTTTGGTGGACAGCGGGAACACTGAAGCTTTCTTT.

This chain connects TRBV3-1 (or the pseudogene TRBV3-2) to TRBJ1-3; D is unresolved. The CDR3 has 14 residues. CDR1 and CDR2 from the germline V gene are LGHDT and YNNKEL (reference sequence). Trimming stripped 3 bases from V and 2 bases from J, with 8 bases between. The CDR3 spells CASSHLLAGNTIYF. The CDR3 DNA sequence: TGTGCCAGCAGCCACCTATTGGCTGGAAACACCATATATTTT.